The clone carrying this T cell receptor (beta chain) was recorded only once. Its antigen is unknown. The CDR3 runs to 15 residues. Trimming took 1 base from V and 5 from J; bases not matched to a gene: 4. CDR1 and CDR2 (germline): SGHRS, YFSETQ. The source of the sample is a study of cytomegalovirus exposure and HLA in healthy donors. Whole-study results and caveats: Highly shared sequence variants in one cluster were likely a sequencing artifact.

The PCR ran on 60 Vbeta and 13 Jbeta primers. TCRdb keeps only in-frame clones here, not all; method: immunoSEQ multiplex PCR. This sample has some 200,000 clones, with approximately 80% found just once. The clonotype was recovered from a woman aged 50 to 60 in good health and CMV-seronegative. The chain couples TRBV5-1 to TRBJ1-4; TRBD1 aligns across 8 bases. Sequencing used PBMCs. The CDR3 DNA follows: TGCGCCAGCAGCTTGCCAGGGGGCGGAAATGAAAAACTGTTTTTT. Its translation: CASSLPGGGNEKLFF.